What follows describes a single T cell receptor (beta chain). The data originate from a study of blood T cell repertoires in COVID-19. This table comes from immunoSEQ multiplex PCR, and its TCRdb copy is limited to in-frame clones, with some not included. The sample includes nearly 350,000 clones, 90% to 95% seen only once; the top ten take around 3.5%. Germline V gene data show CDR1 as GTSNPN and CDR2 as SVGIG (reference sequence). Trimming removed 3 bases from V and 6 bases from J, with 15 bases in between. The length of the CDR3 is 14 residues. The receptor comes from a woman younger than 35 who had recovered from COVID-19. The chain combines TRBV30 with TRBJ2-1; D might be TRBD1 (5 bases). Specimen: peripheral blood. The CDR3 sequence: CAWRKWQGGNEQFF. DNA of the CDR3: TGTGCCTGGAGAAAATGGCAGGGTGGCAATGAGCAGTTCTTC.